This TCR beta chain comes out of a study of cytomegalovirus exposure and HLA in healthy donors (dated by TCRdb to the late 2010s). In the study overall: An earlier analysis of several hundred of the donors reported 250 to 300 Gb of sequence data and 100 million to 130 million unique TCR beta sequences from 150 million to 200 million T cells. Donor age, sex, ethnicity and CMV serostatus were collected together with the repertoire data. A separate validation cohort of over a hundred different subjects was used in addition to the approximately 610-subject first cohort. Of the 300 to 400 genotyped donors, about 80% fell in the genetic ancestry cluster associated with self-reported Caucasian donors. In a later analysis, previously published TCR beta repertoires from about 640 donors were re-analyzed and high-resolution HLA genotyping was added so that TCR occurrence patterns could be studied. Among 398 genotyped donors of the cohort, an average of roughly 230,000 unique TCR beta nucleotide sequences was sequenced per donor, of which 15% to 20% were non-productive. Roughly 5 DR-DQ haplotypes were handled as single units for association and clustering, since linkage in the cohort was strong. An early release covering approximately 600 HLA-typed donors comprised about 310 gigabases of sequencing data and tens of millions of unique TCR sequences. To predict cytomegalovirus infection status, the study combined high-throughput TCR immunosequencing, statistical association of individual TCRs with disease status, and machine learning. The number of typed donors differed by locus: roughly 629-640 for A, B, C, DRB1 and DQB1; approximately 530 for DQA1; 606 for DPA1; and roughly 470 for DPB1. In the later analysis, no new phenotypic data were used to find candidate immune exposures; instead, reliance was placed on TCR beta sequences and their occurrence across donors. In a later genetic analysis, genome-wide SNP genotypes for about three fifths of the roughly 670 donors were used, and that subset was treated as a discovery cohort. The aim of the study was to test whether cataloging public T cell receptors could identify signatures of past pathogen exposure. To decide whether each TCR beta V gene segment behaved as functional or pseudogenic, an earlier analysis of approximately 620 of the donors relied on high-throughput TCR beta sequencing. HLA typing covered class I and class II loci at four-digit resolution. All discovery cohort repertoires had been generated on a single sequencing platform. Using immunosequencing, the study profiled T cell repertoires from about 610 subjects and related those repertoires to cytomegalovirus serostatus. What the authors observed across the whole study: Most TCR sequences were seen in very few donors, while some public TCRs were found in many individuals. In a later analysis, HLA-associated TCR beta chains showed more clonal expansion and lower generation probabilities than non-associated chains that were equally common. In a later genetic analysis, a missense DCLRE1C variant was associated with V-gene and J-gene trimming of TCR beta chains, and the association was replicated in an independent cohort. The authors suggested that the approach could potentially be generalized to other disease states and immunological phenotypes. In a later genetic analysis, fewer N-insertions in productive TCRs were reported among donors in an Asian-associated ancestry cluster than the roughly 670-donor mean. In a later analysis, TCR association rates were found to vary across HLA loci, with the most associated TCRs seen for DRB1 alleles and the fewest for HLA-C alleles. For the cohort, immune exposure information was limited to CMV serostatus. Because counts were too low, roughly 17 rarely observed V segments, including chromosome 9 orphons, were left out of the earlier analysis of a few hundred of the donors. When HLA alleles, especially DR and DQ, strongly co-occurred, attributing TCR associations to individual alleles was difficult. The study gave a list of 150 to 200 TCR beta chains associated with cytomegalovirus. A further reported finding was that TCR beta sequences accurately predicted the HLA-A and HLA-B alleles for most subjects in the first cohort. The 87-base-pair reads could not distinguish some IMGT-functional V segments, including TRBV6-2 and TRBV6-3, so those segments were excluded. The cohort was sequenced for TCR beta chains only, and without alpha or paired-chain data the features that could be detected were limited. According to a later analysis, most CMV-associated TCR beta chains appeared to be HLA-restricted, and the HLA associations seemed to be driven largely by CMV exposure. In an earlier analysis of 587 of the donors, most TCR beta V segments appeared in productive rearrangements about 87% or about 30% of the time, broadly matching IMGT annotations. A few of the identified cytomegalovirus-associated TCR beta chains were confirmed in vitro to be specific for cytomegalovirus antigens. Linkage disequilibrium might explain the correlated functional status among segregating V segments, but an unknown experimental factor could not be ruled out. Because some donors lacked HLA typing at each locus, the association tests relied only on the typed subset. In both the original and validation cohorts, the classifier was reported to diagnose cytomegalovirus status with high specificity and sensitivity. According to a later analysis, parvovirus B19, influenza, CMV and Epstein-Barr virus appeared linked to several top co-occurrence clusters. The sequencing pipeline was judged likely to have produced a cluster of highly shared sequence variants as a technical artifact. Specific HLA alleles were associated with 18,000 or so TCR beta sequences at a false discovery rate of 0.05 in a later analysis. Sequencing depth was assumed to be roughly uniform across donors in the presence/absence analyses, though that assumption may not hold.

Trimming at the junction amounts to 3 bases on V and 4 bases on J, and the germline ends lie 9 bases apart. CDR1 MGHRA and CDR2 YSYEKL are derived from the germline V gene. The CDR3 goes from the cysteine to the phenylalanine over 13 residues. Here the CDR3 DNA is all that survives: 39 bases in frame from base 1. As regards this clone: Its antigen has not been determined. The sample holds no much larger clone one base away, and base qualities are not on file.

The cohort was made up of approximately 700 healthy bone marrow donors. Cohort members were all nominally healthy when sampled, although unrecorded immune exposures were likely present. The donor tested CMV seronegative, placing the donor among the 350 or so seronegative members of the cohort. Every donor gave a peripheral blood sample, and the peripheral blood mononuclear cells from that sample were used for TCR beta sequencing. The Qiagen DNeasy Blood Extraction Kit was used to extract genomic DNA from the blood cell samples. The library came from the immunoSEQ multiplex PCR assay. The multiplex PCR relied on a mix of 60 forward primers for TCR Vbeta segments and 13 reverse primers for TCR Jbeta segments. Amplification of the CDR3 region of rearranged TCR beta genes was performed with a multiplex PCR assay on genomic DNA. On the Illumina HiSeq System, the amplified TCR beta libraries were sequenced as 87-base-pair reads. For the original study's pipeline: In a later analysis, 70 million to 95 million unique TCR beta chains were counted across the approximately 640 repertoires, and roughly 11 million of these chains were shared by at least two donors. A nearest-neighbor algorithm error-corrected the raw reads and collapsed the reads into unique sequences, merging closely related sequences to remove PCR and sequencing errors. CDR3 sequences were aligned to IMGT reference sequences to assign V, D and J gene segments. For a sequence to be retained, a match of at least six nucleotides was required to both a V gene segment and a J gene segment. Rearrangements were classified as productive when the CDR3 lacked stop codons and remained in frame with V and J, and all other rearrangements were classified as non-productive. CDR3 was defined according to IMGT convention as the region running from the second conserved V-encoded cysteine to the conserved J-encoded phenylalanine. Sequences without an unambiguous match to a single V gene segment were excluded from the earlier analysis of a few hundred of the donors. In an earlier analysis of 587 of the donors, V segments were called functional above 56.7% productive rearrangements and were called segregating when the between-donor standard deviation exceeded 5%. A statistical classification framework was built for diagnosing cytomegalovirus status from the catalog of TCR beta chain sequences. V and J gene assignment, in a later analysis, came from comparing TCR nucleotide sequences with IMGT/GENE-DB human TR gene sequences. Using the TCRdist pipeline, a later analysis assigned CDR3 sequences along with most-parsimonious VDJ recombination scenarios. In a later analysis, every TCR beta chain was defined by the combination of its CDR3 amino acid sequence and its V-gene family, and reads without a unique V-gene family were dropped. As a way to deal with suspected cross-contamination and a sequencing artifact, a later analysis dropped 500 to 700 nucleotide sequences that were highly shared and had low generation probability. A later analysis calculated a clonal expansion index for each public chain from normalized within-repertoire ranks of inferred template counts. Generation probabilities in a later analysis came from a VDJ recombination model fitted to out-of-frame rearrangements, and those results were checked against IGoR. A later analysis scored TCR-TCR, TCR-HLA and TCR-CMV co-occurrence with hypergeometric tests, applying a repertoire-size bias correction to TCR pairs. In a later analysis, false discovery rates were estimated by permuting HLA or CMV assignments 20 times. In a later analysis, co-occurring TCRs were grouped using DBSCAN, and TCRdist sequence similarity was added for clustering within HLA-allele-positive subsets. Co-occurrence clustering excluded repertoires with fewer than 30,000 or more than 120,000 public chains, plus five with anomalous nucleotide sharing. TCRdb took over this immuneACCESS table, retaining in-frame rearrangements with V and J assigned. Such tables are incomplete; in checked studies, under half of the missing clones stem from an unresolved V gene, and the remainder is unexplained. V and J calls and clone size follow that table, whereas D and trimming were derived from the DNA. Within this sample are 100,000 to 150,000 clones, with roughly 85% of them counted one time only. The ten most abundant clones make up 0.95% to 1.5% of the sample.

The chain uses TRBV4-1 and TRBJ2-5; 6 matching bases give a weak D call of TRBD1. This sequence originates from a boy between 10 and 17 years old in good health and CMV-seronegative. Sequencing used PBMCs. The nucleotides are TGCGCCAGCAGCCAGGGGACACGAGAGACCCAGTACTTC. The translation is CASSQGTRETQYF.